This is a list of T cell receptor beta chains from one sample in a study of T cell changes during pregnancy in multiple sclerosis. Assay: immunoSEQ multiplex PCR; the TCRdb copy retains only in-frame clones and omits some. The sample lists 35,000 to 45,000 clones, around nine tenths occurring once. Here the sequenced sample was CD8+ T cells from peripheral blood mononuclear cells, taken in the first trimester of pregnancy. These receptors originate from a female donor with multiple sclerosis, enrolled in a pregnancy study. CDR3s include the opening cysteine and the closing phenylalanine or tryptophan. The D gene is left open where the match is weak.

V gene	J gene	D gene	CDR3 protein
TRBV29-1	TRBJ2-2	.	CSVEDPTGELFF
TRBV27	TRBJ2-3	.	CASSLLGSRVDTQYF
TRBV18	TRBJ2-2	TRBD2	CASSSRDLTEILAGETGELFF
TRBV6-1	TRBJ2-2	TRBD2	CASSDWGGFTGELFF
TRBV6-4	TRBJ1-3	.	CASSEKLGVPGNTIYF
TRBV29-1	TRBJ1-2	TRBD1	CSVEGDRGLDGYTF
TRBV27	TRBJ2-3	TRBD1	CASSTRDRAPYTDTQYF
TRBV10-3	TRBJ1-2	.	CAIGLGGGALGYTF
TRBV7-7	TRBJ2-5	.	CASAGLEETQYF
TRBV12-5	TRBJ2-3	.	CASGVWGPTDTQYF
TRBV6-6	TRBJ1-5	.	CASRPYNQPQHF
TRBV6-4	TRBJ2-1	TRBD1	CASSDSTERGQQFF
TRBV7-2	TRBJ2-3	TRBD2	CASSLAPVAGGADTQYF
TRBV5-8	TRBJ1-4	TRBD1	CASSWGQAGNEKLFF
TRBV7-6	TRBJ2-5	.	CASSSKETQYF
TRBV9	TRBJ2-5	.	CASSTNQQTGEETQYF
TRBV5-4	TRBJ1-1	.	CASSRGQIGLWDTEAFF
TRBV5-1	TRBJ1-4	TRBD1	CASSLLGQGTSENEKLFF
TRBV13	TRBJ2-1	TRBD2	CASSLWLGGGVNEQFF
TRBV27	TRBJ1-1	.	CASSLAGTGITEAFF
TRBV19	TRBJ2-3	TRBD2	CASSIASGGTDTQYF
TRBV6-4	TRBJ2-3	.	CASSDSSGGADTQYF
TRBV5-1	TRBJ1-1	.	CASSPSQGALNTEAFF
TRBV19	TRBJ2-7	TRBD1	CASSMGQGAGEQYF
TRBV27	TRBJ1-5	TRBD1	CASGEPTTGYQPQHF
TRBV14	TRBJ2-5	.	CASSQLQGFGGQETQYF
TRBV21-1	TRBJ1-2	.	CASSKAPGSTTTGGLYWNGYTF
TRBV28	TRBJ2-3	TRBD1	CASSWPPDRGGGDTQYF
TRBV29-1	TRBJ1-1	TRBD1	CSVNDAFRGPEAFF
TRBV15	TRBJ1-3	.	CATSSRGSGNTIYF
TRBV2	TRBJ2-7	.	CASSRGEQYF
TRBV6-4	TRBJ2-6	.	CASSDTRTDGANVLTF
TRBV9	TRBJ1-1	TRBD1	CASSLRDRETEAFF
TRBV7-9	TRBJ1-2	.	CASSHPRGVSGGYTF
TRBV7-9	TRBJ1-1	.	CASDQGGTEAFF
TRBV11-2	TRBJ1-2	.	CASSSGFSYGYTF
TRBV27	TRBJ1-2	TRBD1	CASSLRQGDGYTF
TRBV6-5	TRBJ1-4	TRBD1	CASSYGTGKEKLFF
TRBV9	TRBJ2-1	.	CASSVGRDSGYSYNEQFF
TRBV5-5	TRBJ1-1	.	CASSLGHDGTEAFF
TRBV7-8	TRBJ2-5	TRBD2	CASSLGSSGGSRETQYF
TRBV6-1	TRBJ1-5	.	CASSEGTENQPQHF
TRBV11-2	TRBJ2-7	TRBD2	CASSWGGGNYEQYF
TRBV7-9	TRBJ1-5	.	CASSEIGARQPQHF
TRBV7-9	TRBJ2-3	.	CASRAAGGDTQYF
TRBV6-1	TRBJ1-4	TRBD1	CASNEGTGWATTNEKLFF
TRBV27	TRBJ1-1	.	CASSRGNTEAFF
TRBV4-1	TRBJ1-6	.	CASSQSRLDTSYNSPLHF